One TCR beta chain is described in this entry. The antigen remains unidentified. TCRdb used MiXCR to reprocess the 5' RACE reads, holding one entry per CDR3 protein. The profile shows 620,000 or so distinct CDR3 sequences, roughly an eighth of them singletons. These data come from a study of T cells after yellow fever vaccination. Notes on the study in general: Among primary-vaccination clones, most reappeared after the booster, at 96% for CD4 and roughly 88% for CD8.

Trimming shortened V by 5 bases and J by 4 bases, and 16 bases separated the two germline ends. In germline, CDR1 is LNHDA, CDR2 SQIVND (reference sequence). This CDR3 has 15 residues. The V call is TRBV19, the J call TRBJ2-3; D may be TRBD1 (5 bases). This specimen was PBMCs, taken on the day of the yellow fever booster vaccination. The sequence was collected from a man aged 30 to 39 who received the YFV17D yellow fever vaccine. In DNA, the CDR3 is TGTGCCAGTAGTTTTCGCACGAACAGGCCAGATACGCAGTATTTT. It is translated as CASSFRTNRPDTQYF.